This is a list of T cell receptor beta chains from one sample in a study of blood T cell repertoires in COVID-19. The table came from immunoSEQ multiplex PCR; TCRdb's copy has only in-frame clones and leaves some out. The table lists about 140,000 clones, about 80% of them singletons. Sequencing was performed on peripheral blood. The receptors originated from a woman aged 55-69 years with acute or convalescent COVID-19. CDR3s include the opening cysteine and the closing phenylalanine or tryptophan. The D gene is left open where the match is weak.

j_call d_call v_call cdr3_aa cdr3_nt
TRBJ2-1 . TRBV4-1 CASSQVNNEQFF TGCGCCAGCAGCCAAGTCAACAATGAGCAGTTCTTC
TRBJ2-3 . TRBV7-9 CASSLVGGDTQYF TGTGCCAGCAGCTTAGTAGGAGGGGATACGCAGTATTTT
TRBJ2-1 TRBD2 TRBV10-3 CASGTKHLGPPYNEQFF TGTGCCTCCGGGACTAAGCACCTCGGGCCCCCCTACAATGAGCAGTTCTTC
TRBJ2-1 TRBD1 TRBV10-3 CAIRSDRASNEQFF TGTGCCATCAGATCGGACAGGGCGAGCAATGAGCAGTTCTTC
TRBJ1-2 . TRBV28 CASSPRLRSGYTF TGTGCCAGCAGCCCTCGACTCCGAAGTGGCTACACCTTC
TRBJ2-2 . TRBV9 CASSPQTGYTGELFF TGTGCCAGCAGCCCCCAGACAGGATACACCGGGGAGCTGTTTTTT
TRBJ2-6 . TRBV7-2 CASTSGAGANVLTF TGTGCCAGCACCTCAGGGGCTGGGGCCAACGTCCTGACTTTC
TRBJ2-7 TRBD2 TRBV4-3 CASSQGGAGWATPSYEQYF TGCGCCAGCAGCCAAGGGGGAGCGGGATGGGCCACCCCCTCCTACGAGCAGTACTTC
TRBJ2-5 . TRBV9 CASSIPGRGETQYF TGTGCCAGCAGTATCCCCGGTAGGGGGGAGACCCAGTACTTC
TRBJ1-2 . TRBV5-1 CASSLNSGDGYTF TGCGCCAGCAGCTTGAATTCCGGGGATGGCTACACCTTC
TRBJ1-4 . TRBV7-8 CASSFDPGQNEKLFF TGTGCCAGCAGCTTCGATCCCGGACAGAATGAAAAACTGTTTTTT
TRBJ2-1 TRBD2 TRBV2 CASSPTLLLAGRNEQFF TGTGCCAGCAGTCCCACGCTCTTACTAGCGGGACGTAATGAGCAGTTCTTC
TRBJ2-2 TRBD2 TRBV4-1 CASSQARLAGGPRNTGELFF TGCGCCAGCAGCCAAGCCCGACTAGCGGGAGGGCCTCGGAACACCGGGGAGCTGTTTTTT
TRBJ1-4 . TRBV4-3 CASSQDGAGYEKLFF TGCGCCAGCAGCCAAGATGGAGCGGGCTATGAAAAACTGTTTTTT
TRBJ2-7 . TRBV5-1 CASSIFGAGGYEQYF .
TRBJ2-7 . TRBV28 CASSLPGAGGEQYF TGTGCCAGCAGTTTACCGGGGGCCGGGGGGGAGCAGTACTTC